The next 2 T cell receptor beta chains were all read from a single sample in a study of cytomegalovirus exposure and HLA in healthy donors. In the PCR, 60 Vbeta and 13 Jbeta primers were used. The assay was immunoSEQ multiplex PCR, and TCRdb's table has in-frame clones only and misses some. The profile covers roughly 190,000 clones, with about nine tenths appearing a single time and about 1.2% taken by the ten largest. The sample taken for sequencing was PBMCs. These receptors all come from a man between 25 and 39 years old in good health and CMV-seronegative.

The chain has TRBV12-5 and TRBJ2-1; a weak D match, TRBD2 (7 bases). The CDR3 extends over 15 amino acids. Germline V gene data show CDR1 as LGHNT and CDR2 as FRNRAP. Trimming took 6 bases from V and 0 from J, leaving 12 bases between them. CDR3 in amino acids: CASGDGGLSYNEQFF. The CDR3 DNA reads as TGTGCTAGTGGCGACGGGGGGCTCTCCTACAATGAGCAGTTCTTC.

The V and J genes are TRBV19 and TRBJ2-1; the match to TRBD1 covers 9 bases. Germline CDR1 and CDR2: LNHDA and SQIVND (reference sequence). J was trimmed by 7 bases and V by 10 bases; bases with no gene match: 8. The CDR3 totals 13 residues. CDR3 amino acids: CATEKDRGNEQFF. The DNA for the CDR3 is TGTGCCACCGAAAAGGACAGGGGAAATGAGCAGTTCTTC.